The rows below give T cell receptor beta chains drawn from one sample of a study of blood T cell repertoires in COVID-19. The repertoire was sequenced with immunoSEQ multiplex PCR; TCRdb's copy has only in-frame clones and lacks some. The data contain fewer than 200,000 clones, around nine tenths of them singletons. The material sequenced was peripheral blood. These receptors originate from a woman in her 70s with COVID-19, enrolled during active disease. CDR3s include the opening cysteine and the closing phenylalanine or tryptophan. A D gene is named only where the DNA matches it firmly. Not all rows give a size; the values are once, few, many and, for expanded clones, a class.

j_call | v_call | d_call | clone_size | cdr3_nt | cdr3_aa
TRBJ1-2 | TRBV19 | TRBD1 | . | TGTGCCACTATGTCGGGACAGGGCGACTATGGCTACACCTTC | CATMSGQGDYGYTF
TRBJ1-3 | TRBV30 | . | . | TGTGCCTATACAGGGTCTGGAAACACCATATATTTT | CAYTGSGNTIYF
TRBJ2-7 | TRBV19 | TRBD1 | . | TGTGCCAGTAGTACATGGACAGGGGGCTCCTACGAGCAGTACTTC | CASSTWTGGSYEQYF
TRBJ2-3 | TRBV11-2 | . | once | TGTGCCAGCAGCACCTTCGTTGTCGCGCCTGTTACGCAGTATTTT | CASSTFVVAPVTQYF
TRBJ2-5 | TRBV2 | . | . | TGTGCCAGCACACTAGTGGAACCACAGCAGACCCAGTACTTC | CASTLVEPQQTQYF
TRBJ2-5 | TRBV15 | . | once | TGTGCCACCGGGTCGGACAGAACCGAAGAGACCCAGTACTTC | CATGSDRTEETQYF
TRBJ1-1 | TRBV5-4 | . | . | TGTGCCAGCAGTGAAGAGGGAGGCTTGAACACTGAAGCTTTCTTT | CASSEEGGLNTEAFF
TRBJ2-1 | TRBV6-1 | TRBD1 | . | TGTGCCAGCAGTGAACGAGTTGTGTGGACAGGGGTTGCCGGAAACAATGAGCAGTTCTTC | CASSERVVWTGVAGNNEQFF
TRBJ1-1 | TRBV6-4 | TRBD1 | few | TGTGCCAGCAGTTCGACAGGGTGGACGGGAGCTTTCTTT | CASSSTGWTGAFF
TRBJ2-5 | TRBV2 | TRBD1 | . | TGTGCCAGCAGCCGGGACAGGGAAGAGACCCAGTACTTC | CASSRDREETQYF
TRBJ1-5 | TRBV3-1/TRBV3-2 | . | . | TGTGCCAGCAGCCAAGGGACTCATCAGCCCCAGCATTTT | CASSQGTHQPQHF
TRBJ1-1 | TRBV29-1 | . | . | TGCAGCGTTGGAGGCGGCCCGAACACTGAAGCTTTCTTT | CSVGGGPNTEAFF
TRBJ1-1 | TRBV4-3 | TRBD1 | . | TGCGCCAGCAGCCAAGGCCTCAGGGGGCTCACGGTCACTGAAGCTTTCTTT | CASSQGLRGLTVTEAFF
TRBJ2-5 | TRBV6-4 | . | . | TGTGCCAGCTTGAGTAGATTCCAGTACTTC | CASLSRFQYF
TRBJ2-1 | TRBV24-1 | TRBD2 | . | TGTGCCACCAGTGATTTGGTATGGCGGGAGAGTAAGGAGCAGTTCTTC | CATSDLVWRESKEQFF
TRBJ2-3 | TRBV24-1 | . | . | TGTGCCACCAGTGAAACAGGGTTTTTCACAGATACGCAGTATTTT | CATSETGFFTDTQYF
TRBJ2-7 | TRBV11-1 | TRBD2 | . | TGTGCCAGCAGAGGACTAGCGCCCGAGCAGTACTTC | CASRGLAPEQYF
TRBJ1-1 | TRBV10-3 | TRBD1 | few | TGTGCCATCAGCCGACAGGGGGAAACTGAAGCTTTCTTT | CAISRQGETEAFF
TRBJ2-5 | TRBV4-2 | TRBD2 | . | TGTGCCAGCAGCCAAGGGGGACTAGCGGGAGGTCGAGAGACCCAGTACTTC | CASSQGGLAGGRETQYF
TRBJ1-2 | TRBV5-1 | TRBD1 | . | TGCGCCAGCACACGGGACAGGGGAAGCTATGGCTACACCTTC | CASTRDRGSYGYTF
TRBJ1-5 | TRBV6-5 | . | . | TGTGCCAGCAGACCCACAGATCAGCCCCAGCATTTT | CASRPTDQPQHF
TRBJ2-5 | TRBV7-2 | TRBD2 | once | TGTGCCGGCAAGTTCGGGGGGGAGACCCAGTACTTC | CAGKFGGETQYF
TRBJ2-7 | TRBV24-1 | . | . | TGTGCCACCCAGGGGGACTGGCACTACGAGCAGTACTTC | CATQGDWHYEQYF
TRBJ2-7 | TRBV11-2 | . | . | TGTGCCAGCAGCTTAAATTCGTTGGAGCTTTCTTGGGAGCAGTACTTC | CASSLNSLELSWEQYF
TRBJ2-2 | TRBV4-3 | TRBD1 | . | TGCGCCAGCAGGAGAGACAGGGCGCAAGCCGGGGAGCTGTTTTTT | CASRRDRAQAGELFF
TRBJ1-5 | TRBV19 | . | . | TGTGCCAGTAGTATGGGGAGGGCTACTAATCAGCCCCAGCATTTT | CASSMGRATNQPQHF
TRBJ2-2 | TRBV28 | . | . | TGTGCCAGCAGTTTGAGCGGGGAGCTGTTTTTT | CASSLSGELFF
TRBJ2-2 | TRBV24-1 | TRBD2 | . | TGTGCCACCAGTGATGGTTTGGGAGGGCCTGACACCGGGGAGCTGTTTTTT | CATSDGLGGPDTGELFF
TRBJ2-1 | TRBV20-1 | . | once | TGCAGTGCTAGTAGCGGAACCTACAATGAGCAGTTCTTC | CSASSGTYNEQFF
TRBJ2-1 | TRBV7-2 | TRBD2 | . | TGTGCCAGCCGCCCCCGGGGACTAGCGGGAGGGCCTTTTACCGATGAGCAGTTCTTC | CASRPRGLAGGPFTDEQFF
TRBJ2-7 | TRBV7-2 | TRBD1 | . | TGTGCCAGCACCTTAAGCTCCCCTTGGACAGGTACCTACGAGCAGTACTTC | CASTLSSPWTGTYEQYF
TRBJ2-4 | TRBV18 | TRBD2 | . | TGTGCCAGCTCCCCGATGACTCTGGCGGGAGAAAACATTCAGTACTTC | CASSPMTLAGENIQYF
TRBJ2-1 | TRBV10-3 | TRBD2 | . | TGTGCCATGTCAATTGGGGGACTAGCGGGAGGTGGGCAGTTCTTC | CAMSIGGLAGGGQFF
TRBJ1-5 | TRBV27 | . | . | TGTGCCAGCAGTTTAGGGGGGGTCGACCAGCCCCAGCATTTT | CASSLGGVDQPQHF
TRBJ1-5 | TRBV12-5 | . | . | TGTGCTAGTGGTTTAGGAGGGTCAAATCAGCCCCAGCATTTT | CASGLGGSNQPQHF
TRBJ2-7 | TRBV7-2 | TRBD2 | . | TGTGCCAGCAGTCTCAAGACTAGCGGGAGCTACGAGCAGTACTTC | CASSLKTSGSYEQYF
TRBJ1-2 | TRBV6-2/TRBV6-3 | . | . | TGTGCCAGCAGTTACGGCCAGAACTATGGCTACACCTTC | CASSYGQNYGYTF
TRBJ1-1 | TRBV4-1 | . | . | TGCGCCAGCAGCCATATGACAGGATACACTGAAGCTTTCTTT | CASSHMTGYTEAFF
TRBJ1-6 | TRBV6-5 | . | . | TGTGCCAGCAGCCAAACTTGGAATTCACCCCTCCACTTT | CASSQTWNSPLHF
TRBJ1-1 | TRBV7-2 | . | . | TGTGCCAGCAAAATACGGCACAGCCAAATTATGAACACTGAAGCTTTCTTT | CASKIRHSQIMNTEAFF
TRBJ2-7 | TRBV15 | . | . | TGTGCCACCAGCAGCACAGGCTACGAGCAGTACTTC | CATSSTGYEQYF
TRBJ2-7 | TRBV30 | TRBD2 | . | TGTGCCTGGAGTGTCGCGGGAGGGTTGAAGGAGCAGTACTTC | CAWSVAGGLKEQYF
TRBJ2-3 | TRBV15 | . | . | TGTGCCACCAGCAGAGATCGGTCAGGGGAGACCACAGATACGCAGTATTTT | CATSRDRSGETTDTQYF
TRBJ1-4 | TRBV9 | . | . | TGTGCCAGCAGCGCAGGCCCTCAGGGGCGCGTGGCTAATGAAAAACTGTTTTTT | CASSAGPQGRVANEKLFF
TRBJ2-3 | TRBV3-1/TRBV3-2 | TRBD2 | . | TGTGCCAGCAGCCAGGGGGGGACTAGCGGGAGCACAGATACGCAGTATTTT | CASSQGGTSGSTDTQYF
TRBJ1-5 | TRBV19 | TRBD1 | . | TGTGCCAGTAGTGGAAGTCCCGGGACAGGGAACAATCAGCCCCAGCATTTT | CASSGSPGTGNNQPQHF
TRBJ2-4 | TRBV28 | TRBD1 | . | TGTGCCAGCAGTCCCCTGGACAGGGTCGGAAACATTCAGTACTTC | CASSPLDRVGNIQYF
TRBJ2-5 | TRBV14 | TRBD2 | . | TGTGCCAGCAGCCTAGGACTAGCGCGTCAAGAGACCCAGTACTTC | CASSLGLARQETQYF
TRBJ2-7 | TRBV19 | . | . | TGTGCCAGACAATTTCCCTACGAGCAGTACTTC | CARQFPYEQYF
TRBJ1-5 | TRBV28 | . | . | TGTGCCAGCAGTTCAGTCAGAAATAGCAATCAGCCCCAGCATTTT | CASSSVRNSNQPQHF
TRBJ2-7 | TRBV6-5 | . | . | TGTGCCAGCAGTCAGACTCGCTCCTACGAGCAGTACTTC | CASSQTRSYEQYF
TRBJ2-7 | TRBV7-2 | . | . | TGTGCCAGCAGCCCGTCCGCGGGGGAGCAGTACTTC | CASSPSAGEQYF
TRBJ2-7 | TRBV30 | TRBD1 | . | TGTGCCTGGAGTGCGGGACAGGTTGGAGAGCAGTACTTC | CAWSAGQVGEQYF